The clone carrying this TCR beta chain was counted between two and nine times. Its antigen is unidentified. The data derive from a study of CD8+ T cells in alopecia areata. This CDR3 comprises 13 residues. Germline V lookup: CDR1 WSHSY, CDR2 SAAADI. Trimming cost V 10 bases and J 5 bases; bases outside gene matches: 10. Extracted RNA was reverse transcribed, and the resulting cDNA served as sequencing template. Generated by immunoSEQ multiplex PCR, the TCRdb table keeps only in-frame clones and is missing some. The profile shows approximately 210,000 clones, roughly 60% of them singletons. The treatment denotes: oral pan-JAK inhibitor, 5-10 mg twice daily. Study-level points and caveats: Besides other cells, scalp samples also yield sequences of resident alphabeta T cells from normal skin. In lesional scalp, particularly from alopecia totalis/universalis, clonality was higher than in normal scalp.

The sequences come from CD4+ T cells sorted from blood, collected at week 24, from a patient treated with tofacitinib. The chain links TRBV10-2 to TRBJ2-7; 8 bases map to TRBD2. This clonotype originated in a human donor with alopecia areata. In DNA form, the CDR3 reads TGCGCCAACCCAGCGGGGGCCGGGAACGAGCAGTACTTC. Translated, it gives CANPAGAGNEQYF.